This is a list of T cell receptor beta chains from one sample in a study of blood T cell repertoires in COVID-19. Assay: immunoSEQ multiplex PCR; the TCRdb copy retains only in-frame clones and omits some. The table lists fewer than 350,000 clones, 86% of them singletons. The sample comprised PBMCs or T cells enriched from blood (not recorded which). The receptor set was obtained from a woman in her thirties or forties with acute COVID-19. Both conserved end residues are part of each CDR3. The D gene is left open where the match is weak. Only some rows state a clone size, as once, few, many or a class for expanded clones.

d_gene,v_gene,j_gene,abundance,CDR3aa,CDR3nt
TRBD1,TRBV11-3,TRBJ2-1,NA,CASSMRDRVNEQFF,TGTGCCAGCAGCATGAGGGACAGGGTCAATGAGCAGTTCTTC
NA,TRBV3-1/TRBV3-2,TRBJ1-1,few,CASSLERGIMNTEAFF,TGTGCCAGCAGCCTAGAAAGAGGGATTATGAACACTGAAGCTTTCTTT
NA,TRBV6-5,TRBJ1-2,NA,CASSTPQAGPSYTF,TGTGCCAGCAGTACTCCCCAAGCAGGGCCAAGTTACACCTTC
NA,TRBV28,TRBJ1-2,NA,CASSTGWVRGYGYTF,TGTGCCAGCAGTACTGGTTGGGTCCGCGGGTATGGCTACACCTTC
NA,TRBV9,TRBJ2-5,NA,CASSVASHETQYF,TGTGCCAGCAGCGTAGCTTCACATGAGACCCAGTACTTC
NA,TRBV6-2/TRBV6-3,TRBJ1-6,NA,CASSYSNSPLHF,TGTGCCAGCAGTTATTCAAATTCACCCCTCCACTTT
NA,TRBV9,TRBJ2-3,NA,CASSVGLAGRTDTQYF,TGTGCCAGCAGCGTAGGTCTGGCGGGACGTACAGATACGCAGTATTTT
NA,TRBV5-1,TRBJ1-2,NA,CASSPGGAGTLYGYTF,TGCGCCAGCAGCCCCGGAGGCGCCGGGACACTCTATGGCTACACCTTC
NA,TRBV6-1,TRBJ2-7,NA,CASSEGPPTGNDGQQYF,TGTGCCAGCAGTGAAGGCCCTCCTACAGGGAACGATGGCCAGCAGTACTTC
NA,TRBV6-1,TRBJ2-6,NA,CASSEGGAGANVLTF,TGTGCCAGCAGTGAAGGGGGCGCCGGGGCCAACGTCCTGACTTTC